These T cell receptor beta chains were read from a single sample in a study of blood T cells in healthy people across ages. TCRdb processed the 5' RACE reads anew with MiXCR; each CDR3 protein has one entry. The table records roughly 1,500,000 distinct CDR3 sequences, 42% of them present only once. The sample taken for sequencing was blood. These receptor sequences come from a woman aged 18-29 years in good health. Each CDR3 is given with its conserved first and last residue. Fields, in order: D gene, clone size, V gene, J gene, CDR3 protein, CDR3 DNA. D genes are given only for firm matches. The size of a clone is reported for some rows only, either as once, few or many, or as a class for expanded clones.

D gene: TRBD2
clone size: .
V gene: TRBV12-3/TRBV12-4
J gene: TRBJ2-3
CDR3 protein: CASNRGLPTDTQYF
CDR3 DNA: TGTGCCAGTAATCGGGGACTACCCACAGACACGCAGTATTTT

D gene: .
clone size: .
V gene: TRBV20-1
J gene: TRBJ2-5
CDR3 protein: CSGRAGQETQYF
CDR3 DNA: TGCAGTGGTAGGGCGGGGCAAGAGACCCAGTACTTC

D gene: .
clone size: few
V gene: TRBV27
J gene: TRBJ2-3
CDR3 protein: CASSFPTGTSTDTQYF
CDR3 DNA: TGTGCCAGCAGTTTCCCGACAGGGACTAGCACAGATACGCAGTATTTT

D gene: TRBD1
clone size: .
V gene: TRBV11-1
J gene: TRBJ2-3
CDR3 protein: CASSRQGFDTQYF
CDR3 DNA: TGTGCCAGCAGCCGACAGGGTTTCGATACGCAGTATTTT

D gene: .
clone size: few
V gene: TRBV2
J gene: TRBJ2-1
CDR3 protein: CASLVGNEQFF
CDR3 DNA: TGTGCCAGTCTCGTAGGCAATGAGCAGTTCTTC

D gene: .
clone size: once
V gene: TRBV6-5
J gene: TRBJ2-1
CDR3 protein: CASSYSKGLPYEQFF
CDR3 DNA: TGTGCCAGCAGTTACTCGAAGGGGCTCCCCTACGAGCAGTTCTTC

D gene: TRBD1
clone size: .
V gene: TRBV20-1
J gene: TRBJ2-7
CDR3 protein: CSVPGQVLYEQYF
CDR3 DNA: TGCAGTGTCCCGGGACAGGTTCTCTACGAGCAGTACTTC

D gene: TRBD1
clone size: many
V gene: TRBV7-2
J gene: TRBJ1-2
CDR3 protein: CASSPSGTGGIYGYTF
CDR3 DNA: TGTGCCAGCAGCCCATCCGGGACAGGGGGCATCTATGGCTACACCTTC

D gene: TRBD1
clone size: .
V gene: TRBV4-1
J gene: TRBJ2-1
CDR3 protein: CASSQGRQGALGNEQFF
CDR3 DNA: TGCGCCAGCAGCCAAGGGAGGCAGGGGGCTCTTGGAAATGAGCAGTTCTTC

D gene: .
clone size: .
V gene: TRBV6-5
J gene: TRBJ1-1
CDR3 protein: CASSNPPPTNTEAFF
CDR3 DNA: TGTGCCAGCAGTAACCCTCCTCCTACGAACACTGAAGCTTTCTTT

D gene: TRBD2
clone size: .
V gene: TRBV7-2
J gene: TRBJ2-3
CDR3 protein: CAGSWGLAGRTDTQYF
CDR3 DNA: TGTGCCGGCAGCTGGGGACTAGCGGGACGCACAGATACGCAGTATTTT

D gene: .
clone size: once
V gene: TRBV5-6
J gene: TRBJ2-7
CDR3 protein: CASSTPGAHEQYF
CDR3 DNA: TGTGCCAGCTCGACCCCGGGGGCCCACGAGCAGTACTTC

D gene: TRBD1
clone size: few
V gene: TRBV20-1
J gene: TRBJ2-6
CDR3 protein: CSAREGQGAIGANVLTF
CDR3 DNA: TGCAGTGCTAGAGAGGGACAGGGGGCGATCGGGGCCAACGTCCTGACTTTC

D gene: TRBD2
clone size: .
V gene: TRBV9
J gene: TRBJ2-5
CDR3 protein: CASSLTSAETQYF
CDR3 DNA: TGTGCCAGCAGCCTGACTAGCGCGGAGACCCAGTACTTC

D gene: .
clone size: few
V gene: TRBV7-8
J gene: TRBJ1-5
CDR3 protein: CASSLEEGMGQPQHF
CDR3 DNA: TGTGCCAGCAGCTTAGAGGAGGGAATGGGGCAGCCCCAGCATTTT

D gene: .
clone size: .
V gene: TRBV7-2
J gene: TRBJ2-7
CDR3 protein: CASSFEKLRSYEQYF
CDR3 DNA: TGTGCCAGCAGCTTCGAGAAATTACGATCCTACGAGCAGTACTTC

D gene: .
clone size: few
V gene: TRBV7-8
J gene: TRBJ2-7
CDR3 protein: CASSLDVYYEQYF
CDR3 DNA: TGTGCCAGCAGCTTAGATGTGTACTACGAGCAGTACTTC

D gene: TRBD1
clone size: .
V gene: TRBV29-1
J gene: TRBJ1-1
CDR3 protein: CSVRTGGPNTEAFF
CDR3 DNA: TGCAGCGTTAGGACAGGGGGCCCGAACACTGAAGCTTTCTTT

D gene: .
clone size: once
V gene: TRBV4-2
J gene: TRBJ2-7
CDR3 protein: CASSQLLGSSYEQYF
CDR3 DNA: TGTGCCAGCAGCCAATTACTAGGATCCTCCTACGAGCAGTACTTC

D gene: TRBD2
clone size: few
V gene: TRBV10-3
J gene: TRBJ2-7
CDR3 protein: CAIKGLAGSSYEQYF
CDR3 DNA: TGTGCCATCAAGGGACTAGCGGGAAGCTCCTACGAGCAGTACTTC

D gene: .
clone size: .
V gene: TRBV20-1
J gene: TRBJ2-7
CDR3 protein: CSAPWGSGSCEQYF
CDR3 DNA: TGCAGTGCTCCCTGGGGTAGCGGTAGTTGTGAGCAGTACTTC

D gene: TRBD1
clone size: few
V gene: TRBV12-3/TRBV12-4
J gene: TRBJ1-2
CDR3 protein: CASRARAGLGTGGDGYTF
CDR3 DNA: TGTGCCAGCAGAGCGCGGGCAGGTCTAGGGACAGGGGGCGATGGCTACACCTTC

D gene: .
clone size: .
V gene: TRBV7-2
J gene: TRBJ1-5
CDR3 protein: CASSLQGSPNSNQPQHF
CDR3 DNA: TGTGCCAGCAGCTTACAGGGGAGTCCAAATAGCAATCAGCCCCAGCATTTT

D gene: .
clone size: few
V gene: TRBV11-2
J gene: TRBJ1-3
CDR3 protein: CASSQAGGYGNTIYF
CDR3 DNA: TGTGCCAGCAGCCAGGCGGGAGGCTACGGAAACACCATATATTTT

D gene: TRBD2
clone size: few
V gene: TRBV12-3/TRBV12-4
J gene: TRBJ2-7
CDR3 protein: CASSLQGGLSYEQYF
CDR3 DNA: TGTGCCAGCAGTCTCCAGGGAGGGTTGTCCTACGAGCAGTACTTC

D gene: TRBD1
clone size: .
V gene: TRBV27
J gene: TRBJ2-7
CDR3 protein: CASSLGGQGRYEQYF
CDR3 DNA: TGTGCCAGCAGTTTAGGGGGACAGGGGAGGTACGAGCAGTACTTC

D gene: .
clone size: many
V gene: TRBV14
J gene: TRBJ2-7
CDR3 protein: CASSSQWEQYF
CDR3 DNA: TGTGCCAGCAGCTCCCAATGGGAGCAGTACTTC

D gene: .
clone size: few
V gene: TRBV20-1
J gene: TRBJ2-7
CDR3 protein: CSASGDAEYEQYF
CDR3 DNA: TGCAGTGCTAGTGGGGACGCCGAATACGAGCAGTACTTC